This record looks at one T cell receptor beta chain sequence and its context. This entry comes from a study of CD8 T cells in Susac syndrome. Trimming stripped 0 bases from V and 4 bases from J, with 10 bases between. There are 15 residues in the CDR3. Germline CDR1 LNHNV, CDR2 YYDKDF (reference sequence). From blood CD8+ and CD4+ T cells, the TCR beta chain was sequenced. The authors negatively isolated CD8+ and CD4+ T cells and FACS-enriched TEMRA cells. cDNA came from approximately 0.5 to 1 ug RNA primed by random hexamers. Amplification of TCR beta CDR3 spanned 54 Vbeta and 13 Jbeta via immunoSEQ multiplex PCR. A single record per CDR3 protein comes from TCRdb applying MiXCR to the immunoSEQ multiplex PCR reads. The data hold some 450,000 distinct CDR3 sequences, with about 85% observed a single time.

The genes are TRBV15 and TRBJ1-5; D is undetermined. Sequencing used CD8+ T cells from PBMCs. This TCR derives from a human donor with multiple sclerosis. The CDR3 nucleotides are TGTGCCACCAGCAGAGAGAGGGCAGTAAATCAGCCCCAGCATTTT. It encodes CATSRERAVNQPQHF.